This is a list of T cell receptor beta chains from one sample in a study of OX40 agonist ivuxolimab in advanced cancers. This table comes from immunoSEQ multiplex PCR, and its TCRdb copy is limited to in-frame clones, with some not included. Among some 60,000 clones listed, roughly 87% were seen once. Sequences were derived from CD4+ or CD8+ T cells sorted from blood, sampled in a trial of the OX40 agonist ivuxolimab. The source of these receptors is an adult with an advanced solid tumor such as melanoma, head and neck, liver or kidney cancer. Both conserved end residues are part of each CDR3. A D gene is named only where the DNA matches it firmly.

CDR3aa,j_gene,d_gene,v_gene
CASSPRDRVDYEQYF,TRBJ2-7,TRBD1,TRBV27
CASSTLVDTQYF,TRBJ2-3,NA,TRBV6-6
CASSPGGVGPQHF,TRBJ1-5,NA,TRBV7-2
CASSSSGGDTQYF,TRBJ2-3,NA,TRBV4-1
CASSSTGTSGQGEQYF,TRBJ2-5,TRBD2,TRBV7-9
CASSLGTGVETQYF,TRBJ2-5,NA,TRBV5-4
CASSDHVNTEAFF,TRBJ1-1,NA,TRBV6-1
CASSLGLAGGEQFF,TRBJ2-1,TRBD2,TRBV27
CASSSLPGSSEAFF,TRBJ1-1,NA,TRBV7-3
CASRVTGTSGGEQYF,TRBJ2-7,TRBD2,TRBV11-2
CASSGSSGRVGEQYF,TRBJ2-7,TRBD2,TRBV2
CASSLAGPYGYTF,TRBJ1-2,NA,TRBV5-4
CASSLRADNQPQHF,TRBJ1-5,NA,TRBV7-8
CASSAGGSYNSPLHF,TRBJ1-6,TRBD1,TRBV18
CATSRPGAGDEKLFF,TRBJ1-4,NA,TRBV15
CASSLSGLGQPQHF,TRBJ1-5,NA,TRBV27
CASTLGGRTEAFF,TRBJ1-1,NA,TRBV7-8
CASSPASGVAKNIQYF,TRBJ2-4,TRBD2,TRBV18
CASSPGTTDTQYF,TRBJ2-3,NA,TRBV19
CASSLASDTQYF,TRBJ2-3,NA,TRBV5-4
CASSTGTAVTDTQYF,TRBJ2-3,TRBD1,TRBV6-1
CASSPHPGAIRGAEAFF,TRBJ1-1,NA,TRBV9
CASSEGTSGTNTGELFF,TRBJ2-2,TRBD2,TRBV6-1
CSVGGSGGADYGYTF,TRBJ1-2,NA,TRBV29-1
CASSLERATNEKLFF,TRBJ1-4,NA,TRBV5-5
CASRLAESSGANVLTF,TRBJ2-6,TRBD2,TRBV2
CAGSLIPYNQPQHF,TRBJ1-5,NA,TRBV9
CASSLENTDTQYF,TRBJ2-3,NA,TRBV5-6
CASSAGGSYNEQFF,TRBJ2-1,NA,TRBV6-4
CASSISRTHYEQYF,TRBJ2-7,NA,TRBV19
CASRSGAGANVLTF,TRBJ2-6,NA,TRBV28
CASSLRTSGATDTQYF,TRBJ2-3,TRBD2,TRBV11-3
CASSEQRESYNEQFF,TRBJ2-1,TRBD2,TRBV2
CASSQYQAQETQYF,TRBJ2-5,NA,TRBV4-2
CASSRGSGQTLYGYTF,TRBJ1-2,TRBD1,TRBV5-6
CASSLAGTVEQYF,TRBJ2-7,NA,TRBV6-6
CASSPRYVGNEQFF,TRBJ2-1,NA,TRBV14
CASSLSGEIETQYF,TRBJ2-5,TRBD2,TRBV7-2
CASSYGQGRAGAWTHSGANVLTF,TRBJ2-6,TRBD1,TRBV28
CASSRGKSNQPQHF,TRBJ1-5,NA,TRBV19
CASSQGEAQYF,TRBJ2-5,NA,TRBV4-2
CASSLAAGGLDEQFF,TRBJ2-1,TRBD1,TRBV5-1
CSVVQGSGQETQYF,TRBJ2-5,NA,TRBV29-1
CASSLFRTSSYEQYF,TRBJ2-7,NA,TRBV7-3
CASSMRGTGWQETQYF,TRBJ2-5,TRBD2,TRBV19
CASSPSNRGIVYGYTF,TRBJ1-2,TRBD1,TRBV18